The 16 T cell receptor beta chains given below trace back to one sample, sequenced in a study of blood T cells in healthy people across ages. Using a J-beta primer mix together with a sample-barcoded 5' primer, a second PCR was run for about 6 to 12 cycles. TCRdb re-analysed the 5' RACE reads in MiXCR, keeping a single row per CDR3 protein. The sample contains 780,000 or so distinct CDR3 sequences, 53% of which appear only once. The material sequenced was blood. Receptors originate from a man older than 75 in good health.

The rearrangement links TRBV2 to TRBJ1-5; unclear D gene. The V gene's germline CDR1 is SNHLY and CDR2 FYNNEI. The CDR3 totals 14 residues. Between the trimmed V and J ends, which lost 7 bases and 7 bases, there was a span of 17 bases. CDR3 coding DNA: TGTGCCAGCACTCTGGCGGGCTCTGGGCAGCCCCAGCATTTT. Amino acids: CASTLAGSGQPQHF.

The V gene is TRBV5-1, the J gene TRBJ2-7; the D gene is possibly TRBD1 (6 bases). The V gene's germline CDR1 is SGHRS and CDR2 YFSETQ. This CDR3 spans 14 amino acids. V was clipped by 1 base and J by 2 bases, with 10 bases between them. The chain's CDR3 is CASSLSRQAYEQYF. The CDR3 DNA sequence: TGCGCCAGCAGCTTGAGTCGACAGGCCTACGAGCAGTACTTC. Complete variable domain (other parts from reference TRBV5-1 and TRBJ2-7): KAGVTQTPRYLIKTRGQQVTLSCSPISGHRSVSWYQQTPGQGLQFLFEYFSETQRNKGNFPGRFSGRQFSNSRSEMNVSTLELGDSALYLCASSLSRQAYEQYFGPGTRLTVT.

The chain employs TRBV29-1 and TRBJ1-2; TRBD1 agrees at 11 bases. The ends lost 6 bases at V and 7 bases at J; junction bases unmatched: 10. This CDR3 spans 14 amino acids. CDR1 SQVTM and CDR2 ANQGSEA come from the germline V gene. The CDR3 here is CSVETRTGGCGYTF. Written as DNA, the CDR3 is TGCAGCGTCGAAACCCGGACAGGGGGCTGTGGCTACACCTTC.

The chain combines TRBV9 with TRBJ2-3; the D is unclear. The CDR3 contains 15 residues. Germline V lookup: CDR1 SGDLS, CDR2 YYNGEE. Trimming took 4 bases from V and 3 from J, leaving 15 bases between them. The CDR3 region is CASSPRGPQTDTQYF. CDR3 sequence (DNA): TGTGCCAGCAGCCCCCGTGGACCTCAGACAGATACGCAGTATTTT.

This clonotype appeared a few times. The V gene is TRBV6-5, the J gene TRBJ2-7; 7 positions match TRBD1. This CDR3 contains 15 residues. Trimming took 7 bases from V and 6 from J; bases not matched to a gene: 15. From germline, CDR1 is MNHEY and CDR2 SVGAGI. CDR3 loop: CASTHRGGANPEQYF. Here the CDR3 DNA reads TGTGCCAGCACCCACCGAGGGGGCGCAAACCCCGAGCAGTACTTC.

This rearrangement joins TRBV20-1 to TRBJ2-7; D is possibly TRBD2 (5 bases). The CDR3 extends over 10 amino acids. Trimming cost V 5 bases and J 11 bases, with 13 bases left between them. Germline CDR1 reads DFQATT; CDR2 reads SNEGSKA (reference sequence). The CDR3 nucleotides are TGCAGTGCTCCACGAACCGGGGAGTACTTC. Protein product: CSAPRTGEYF.

This rearrangement joins TRBV7-9 to TRBJ1-2; D ambiguous. CDR1 SEHNR and CDR2 FQNEAQ come from the germline V gene (reference sequence). This CDR3 is built from 13 residues. V lost 3 bases, J lost 4 bases, and 9 bases lay in between. In DNA, the CDR3 is TGTGCCAGCAGCTTCGGGCAGAGCTATGGCTACACCTTC. This codes for CASSFGQSYGYTF.

The rearrangement joins TRBV6-2 or TRBV6-3 to TRBJ1-1, with 8 positions matching TRBD1. The V and J ends lost 4 bases and 8 bases, in that order; junction bases with no gene match: 3. Germline V gene data show CDR1 as MNHEY and CDR2 as SVGEGT. This CDR3 has 12 amino acids. CDR3 DNA: TGTGCCAGCAGTTCAAGGACAGGGGAAGCTTTCTTT. Its translation is CASSSRTGEAFF.

The rearrangement links TRBV7-2 to TRBJ2-7; D is perhaps TRBD2 (6 bases). Germline V gene lookup returns CDR1 SGHTA and CDR2 FQGNSA. The CDR3 spans 14 residues. V was shortened by 0 bases and J by 9 bases, with 15 bases between the two germline ends. CDR3 sequence (DNA): TGTGCCAGCAGCTTAGCGTCCGAGTGGGGAGGGCAGTACTTC. Its translation: CASSLASEWGGQYF.

V gene TRBV7-2 combines with J gene TRBJ2-7; 7 positions agree with TRBD2. Looked up from germline, CDR1 is SGHTA and CDR2 is FQGNSA. Trimming cost V 7 bases and J 2 bases; bases outside gene matches: 8. The CDR3 sequence is 14 residues long. CDR3 sequence (DNA): TGTGCCAGCACCATTGAGCGGGGACCCTACGAGCAGTACTTC. Translated: CASTIERGPYEQYF.

The CDR3 loop reads CASSLEGDILTYEQYF. The CDR3 region has the DNA TGTGCCAGCAGCTTAGAGGGGGACATTTTGACCTACGAGCAGTACTTC. The chain combines TRBV7-2 with TRBJ2-7; D possibly corresponds to TRBD1 (6 bases). Trimming took off 1 base at V and 2 bases at J, with 15 bases between the two ends. This CDR3 comprises 16 residues. Germline CDR1 reads SGHTA; CDR2 reads FQGNSA.

This clonotype has a handful of counts. This rearrangement joins TRBV6-6 to TRBJ2-7; D is possibly TRBD1 or TRBD2 (5 bases each). Germline assignment: CDR1 MNHNY and CDR2 SVGAGI (reference sequence). The CDR3 runs to 14 residues. V was clipped by 5 bases and J by 2 bases, with 13 bases between them. CDR3 protein: CASSLGPAPYEQYF. The CDR3 nucleotides read TGTGCCAGCAGTCTGGGACCAGCACCCTACGAGCAGTACTTC.

This clonotype was detected only once. J is TRBJ2-1 and V is TRBV6-2 or TRBV6-3; D is possibly TRBD1 (6 bases). This CDR3 region has 17 residues. Germline CDR1 is MNHEY and CDR2 is SVGEGT. V shed 0 bases and J shed 2 bases, with 14 bases lying between them. CDR3 coding DNA: TGTGCCAGCAGTTACTCTGTCAACAGGGCAGCCTACAATGAGCAGTTCTTC. It yields the protein CASSYSVNRAAYNEQFF.

The rearrangement uses TRBV5-1 and TRBJ2-5; tentatively, D is TRBD1 or TRBD2 (5 bases each). The CDR3 sequence is 15 residues long. Germline V lookup: CDR1 SGHRS, CDR2 YFSETQ. Trimming removed 0 bases from V and 3 bases from J, with 12 bases in between. CDR3 residues: CASSLEVGTKETQYF. CDR3 sequence (DNA): TGCGCCAGCAGCTTGGAGGTGGGGACGAAAGAGACCCAGTACTTC.

The chain uses TRBV7-2 and TRBJ2-3; the D is unclear. The V end was cut by 5 bases, the J end by 6 bases, with 12 bases between. The V gene's germline CDR1 is SGHTA and CDR2 FQGNSA. The CDR3 has 13 residues. The CDR3 here is CASSARVTDTQYF. CDR3 bases: TGTGCCAGCAGCGCCCGGGTGACCGATACGCAGTATTTT.

This clonotype was seen just once. The DNA for the CDR3 is TGTGCCAGCAGGCTGGACGGAACCTACTATGGCTACACCTTC. Protein sequence: CASRLDGTYYGYTF. This chain connects TRBV6-1 to TRBJ1-2; no firm D call. Trimming removed 6 bases from V and 3 bases from J, with 14 bases in between. The length of the CDR3 is 14 residues. Per germline, CDR1 MNHNS and CDR2 SASEGT.